These T cell receptor beta chains were read from a single sample in a study of blood T cells in healthy people across ages. Via MiXCR, TCRdb re-called the 5' RACE reads, giving one row per CDR3 protein. Among under 1 million distinct CDR3 sequences, around 43% were seen once, and the ten largest hold about a fifth. The sequenced material came from blood. The receptors derive from a man aged 60 to 69 in good health. CDR3s include the opening cysteine and the closing phenylalanine or tryptophan. Fields, in order: CDR3 protein, CDR3 DNA, J gene, D gene, V gene, clone size. The D gene is left open where the match is weak. Size tells how often a clone was seen (once, few, many) or the class of an expanded clone, and some rows leave it out.

cdr3_aa: CASRMYGQGSNQPQHF; cdr3_nt: TGTGCCAGCAGAATGTATGGACAGGGAAGCAATCAGCCCCAGCATTTT; j_call: TRBJ1-5; d_call: TRBD1; v_call: TRBV6-5; clone_size: .
cdr3_aa: CASLLRTTNEQFF; cdr3_nt: TGTGCCAGCTTGCTGCGGACGACCAATGAGCAGTTCTTC; j_call: TRBJ2-1; d_call: .; v_call: TRBV2; clone_size: .
cdr3_aa: CASTSQVCEQYF; cdr3_nt: TGTGCCAGCACGTCTCAGGTATGCGAGCAGTACTTC; j_call: TRBJ2-7; d_call: .; v_call: TRBV6-2/TRBV6-3; clone_size: .
cdr3_aa: CASEAPEKTQYF; cdr3_nt: TGCGCCAGCGAAGCCCCGGAAAAGACCCAGTACTTC; j_call: TRBJ2-5; d_call: .; v_call: TRBV5-1; clone_size: many
cdr3_aa: CASSLAVRLNEKLFF; cdr3_nt: TGTGCCAGCAGCTTAGCGGTGAGGCTAAATGAAAAACTGTTTTTT; j_call: TRBJ1-4; d_call: .; v_call: TRBV7-9; clone_size: .
cdr3_aa: CSAAGGSSSYNEQYF; cdr3_nt: TGCAGCGCGGCGGGGGGCTCGAGCTCCTACAATGAGCAGTACTTC; j_call: TRBJ2-7; d_call: TRBD2; v_call: TRBV29-1; clone_size: .
cdr3_aa: CASSRQGAGPEAFF; cdr3_nt: TGTGCCAGCAGCAGACAGGGGGCCGGGCCTGAAGCTTTCTTT; j_call: TRBJ1-1; d_call: TRBD1; v_call: TRBV3-1; clone_size: .
cdr3_aa: CASRSGYNEQYF; cdr3_nt: TGTGCCAGCAGATCAGGGTACAATGAGCAGTACTTC; j_call: TRBJ2-5; d_call: .; v_call: TRBV6-5; clone_size: .
cdr3_aa: CASSFRGREGNTQYF; cdr3_nt: TGTGCCAGCAGTTTCAGAGGGCGGGAGGGCAATACGCAGTATTTT; j_call: TRBJ2-3; d_call: TRBD2; v_call: TRBV27; clone_size: .
cdr3_aa: CASSLGPPGTVNSPLHF; cdr3_nt: TGTGCCAGCAGCTTAGGTCCCCCAGGGACTGTGAATTCACCCCTCCACTTT; j_call: TRBJ1-6; d_call: .; v_call: TRBV7-9; clone_size: .
cdr3_aa: CASSYPRDKNTGELFF; cdr3_nt: TGTGCCAGCAGTTACCCCCGGGACAAGAACACCGGGGAGCTGTTTTTT; j_call: TRBJ2-2; d_call: .; v_call: TRBV6-5; clone_size: few
cdr3_aa: CATSIGTPSNQPQHF; cdr3_nt: TGTGCCACCAGCATCGGGACTCCTAGCAATCAGCCCCAGCATTTT; j_call: TRBJ1-5; d_call: .; v_call: TRBV15; clone_size: .
cdr3_aa: CASSPSRGSDEQYF; cdr3_nt: TGTGCCAGCAGCCCTTCTAGGGGCAGCGACGAGCAGTACTTC; j_call: TRBJ2-7; d_call: .; v_call: TRBV9; clone_size: few
cdr3_aa: CATKRDRVTDTQYF; cdr3_nt: TGTGCCACAAAGCGGGACAGGGTAACAGATACGCAGTATTTT; j_call: TRBJ2-3; d_call: TRBD1; v_call: TRBV15; clone_size: .
cdr3_aa: CASSRLAGGPIGNEQFF; cdr3_nt: TGCGCCAGCAGCCGACTAGCGGGGGGGCCTATCGGCAATGAGCAGTTCTTC; j_call: TRBJ2-1; d_call: TRBD2; v_call: TRBV5-1; clone_size: few
cdr3_aa: CASSQDFRGQGSYEQYF; cdr3_nt: TGCGCCAGCAGCCAAGATTTCAGAGGACAGGGGTCCTACGAGCAGTACTTC; j_call: TRBJ2-7; d_call: TRBD1; v_call: TRBV4-3; clone_size: few
cdr3_aa: CATASRLASGDEQFF; cdr3_nt: TGTGCCACCGCAAGCCGACTAGCTTCGGGGGATGAGCAGTTCTTC; j_call: TRBJ2-1; d_call: TRBD2; v_call: TRBV2; clone_size: .
cdr3_aa: CSAAPVGQPQHF; cdr3_nt: TGCAGTGCCGCCCCGGTTGGACAGCCCCAGCATTTT; j_call: TRBJ1-5; d_call: .; v_call: TRBV20-1; clone_size: many
cdr3_aa: CSARDGNSPLHF; cdr3_nt: TGCAGTGCCCGGGACGGGAATTCACCCCTCCACTTT; j_call: TRBJ1-6; d_call: .; v_call: TRBV20-1; clone_size: few
cdr3_aa: CAGSLSGNPGANVLTF; cdr3_nt: TGCGCCGGCAGCTTGTCCGGGAACCCTGGGGCCAACGTCCTGACTTTC; j_call: TRBJ2-6; d_call: .; v_call: TRBV5-1; clone_size: .
cdr3_aa: CASRKQGGTDTQYF; cdr3_nt: TGCGCCAGCAGGAAACAGGGGGGGACAGATACGCAGTATTTT; j_call: TRBJ2-3; d_call: .; v_call: TRBV5-1; clone_size: few
cdr3_aa: CASSSDREGYEQYF; cdr3_nt: TGCGCCAGCAGCTCGGACAGGGAGGGCTACGAGCAGTACTTC; j_call: TRBJ2-7; d_call: .; v_call: TRBV5-1; clone_size: .
cdr3_aa: CATSRDQGSPYNQPQHF; cdr3_nt: TGTGCCACCAGCAGAGATCAGGGGAGCCCTTACAATCAGCCCCAGCATTTT; j_call: TRBJ1-5; d_call: .; v_call: TRBV15; clone_size: .
cdr3_aa: CASSLWGGTTDTQYF; cdr3_nt: TGTGCCAGCAGCTTATGGGGGGGTACCACAGATACGCAGTATTTT; j_call: TRBJ2-3; d_call: TRBD2; v_call: TRBV7-6; clone_size: .
cdr3_aa: CASSLGLRVPATNEKLFF; cdr3_nt: TGTGCCAGCAGTTTAGGCCTCAGGGTCCCCGCAACTAATGAAAAACTGTTTTTT; j_call: TRBJ1-4; d_call: .; v_call: TRBV28; clone_size: .
cdr3_aa: CASSYRGTGTRGEQYF; cdr3_nt: TGTGCCAGCAGTTATAGGGGAACCGGGACTAGGGGTGAGCAGTACTTC; j_call: TRBJ2-7; d_call: TRBD2; v_call: TRBV6-2/TRBV6-3; clone_size: .
cdr3_aa: CASSLSPASQETQYF; cdr3_nt: TGTGCCAGCAGCTTATCCCCCGCCTCCCAAGAGACCCAGTACTTC; j_call: TRBJ2-5; d_call: .; v_call: TRBV7-2; clone_size: .
cdr3_aa: CASSYRALATYNSPLHF; cdr3_nt: TGTGCCAGCAGTTACCGGGCCCTCGCCACCTATAATTCACCCCTCCACTTT; j_call: TRBJ1-6; d_call: .; v_call: TRBV6-5; clone_size: few
cdr3_aa: CASTPQGDYGYTF; cdr3_nt: TGCGCCAGCACCCCCCAGGGTGACTATGGCTACACCTTC; j_call: TRBJ1-2; d_call: .; v_call: TRBV5-1; clone_size: few
cdr3_aa: CASKRNRGHGEKLFF; cdr3_nt: TGTGCCAGCAAACGAAACAGGGGGCACGGTGAAAAACTGTTTTTT; j_call: TRBJ1-4; d_call: TRBD1; v_call: TRBV6-2/TRBV6-3; clone_size: .
cdr3_aa: CASSLAAVASGANVLTF; cdr3_nt: TGTGCCAGCAGCTTGGCCGCCGTAGCCTCTGGGGCCAACGTCCTGACTTTC; j_call: TRBJ2-6; d_call: .; v_call: TRBV5-6; clone_size: .
cdr3_aa: CASSLGQGAYDYGYTF; cdr3_nt: TGTGCCAGCAGCTTGGGACAGGGGGCTTACGACTATGGCTACACCTTC; j_call: TRBJ1-2; d_call: TRBD1; v_call: TRBV7-9; clone_size: few
cdr3_aa: CASSDAAGGLETQYF; cdr3_nt: TGTGCCAGCAGTGACGCCGCGGGGGGCTTAGAGACCCAGTACTTC; j_call: TRBJ2-5; d_call: TRBD2; v_call: TRBV6-1; clone_size: .
cdr3_aa: CSAREGGRGKYDYEQYF; cdr3_nt: TGCAGTGCTAGAGAGGGCGGCCGGGGAAAATACGACTACGAGCAGTACTTC; j_call: TRBJ2-7; d_call: .; v_call: TRBV20-1; clone_size: few
cdr3_aa: CSVEVGQGSKAIQYF; cdr3_nt: TGCAGCGTTGAAGTCGGACAGGGGTCCAAGGCCATTCAGTACTTC; j_call: TRBJ2-4; d_call: TRBD1; v_call: TRBV29-1; clone_size: .
cdr3_aa: CASSVGHRAEANVLTF; cdr3_nt: TGTGCCAGCAGCGTAGGCCACAGGGCTGAGGCCAACGTCCTGACTTTC; j_call: TRBJ2-6; d_call: .; v_call: TRBV9; clone_size: .
cdr3_aa: CASSLELAAAQPQHF; cdr3_nt: TGTGCCAGCAGCTTGGAGTTGGCAGCGGCCCAGCCCCAGCATTTT; j_call: TRBJ1-5; d_call: .; v_call: TRBV5-5; clone_size: .
cdr3_aa: CASSLGPIGAGANVLTF; cdr3_nt: TGTGCCAGCAGCTTGGGGCCCATTGGGGCTGGGGCCAACGTCCTGACTTTC; j_call: TRBJ2-6; d_call: .; v_call: TRBV5-6; clone_size: .
cdr3_aa: CASSQEGSTDTQYF; cdr3_nt: TGCGCCAGCAGCCAAGAAGGGAGCACAGATACGCAGTATTTT; j_call: TRBJ2-3; d_call: .; v_call: TRBV4-3; clone_size: many
cdr3_aa: CASSQEGQIRTQYF; cdr3_nt: TGCGCCAGCAGCCAAGAGGGCCAGATCCGTACGCAGTATTTT; j_call: TRBJ2-3; d_call: .; v_call: TRBV4-3; clone_size: .
cdr3_aa: CASSSTGTIGTDTQYF; cdr3_nt: TGTGCCAGCAGTAGTACAGGGACCATTGGCACAGATACGCAGTATTTT; j_call: TRBJ2-3; d_call: .; v_call: TRBV6-1; clone_size: few
cdr3_aa: CATSSGGGTDTQYF; cdr3_nt: TGTGCCACCAGCTCAGGAGGGGGCACAGATACGCAGTATTTT; j_call: TRBJ2-3; d_call: .; v_call: TRBV15; clone_size: .
cdr3_aa: CASATGTSVYEQYF; cdr3_nt: TGTGCCAGCGCAACCGGGACCTCAGTCTACGAGCAGTACTTC; j_call: TRBJ2-7; d_call: .; v_call: TRBV27; clone_size: .
cdr3_aa: CASRKGNYEQYF; cdr3_nt: TGTGCCAGCAGGAAAGGAAATTACGAGCAGTACTTC; j_call: TRBJ2-7; d_call: .; v_call: TRBV6-5; clone_size: few
cdr3_aa: CASSQGTGTTTYNEQFF; cdr3_nt: TGCGCCAGCAGCCAAGGGACCGGGACTACTACCTACAATGAGCAGTTCTTC; j_call: TRBJ2-1; d_call: TRBD2; v_call: TRBV4-3; clone_size: .
cdr3_aa: CASSVGEGGYGTQYF; cdr3_nt: TGTGCCAGCAGCGTAGGGGAAGGGGGCTATGGTACGCAGTATTTT; j_call: TRBJ2-3; d_call: TRBD1; v_call: TRBV9; clone_size: few